The subject of this entry is one T cell receptor (beta chain). After removal of 5 bases from V and 2 bases from J, the junction contained 7 bases not matched to a gene. Per the germline V gene, CDR1 is SGHAT and CDR2 is FQNNGV. The CDR3 spans 15 residues. Profiled with immunoSEQ multiplex PCR; TCRdb holds only in-frame clones, not every one. The data hold roughly 8,200 clones, with approximately 84% observed a single time. This entry belongs to a study of blood T cell repertoires in COVID-19. This rearrangement joins TRBV11-2 to TRBJ2-3; TRBD2 matches at 7 bases. This clonotype was obtained from a human donor with active COVID-19. The donor label of this sample is uncertain. The source material was peripheral blood. CDR3 DNA: TGTGCCAGCAGCCGCAGCGGGACTTCCACAGATACGCAGTATTTT. This codes for CASSRSGTSTDTQYF.